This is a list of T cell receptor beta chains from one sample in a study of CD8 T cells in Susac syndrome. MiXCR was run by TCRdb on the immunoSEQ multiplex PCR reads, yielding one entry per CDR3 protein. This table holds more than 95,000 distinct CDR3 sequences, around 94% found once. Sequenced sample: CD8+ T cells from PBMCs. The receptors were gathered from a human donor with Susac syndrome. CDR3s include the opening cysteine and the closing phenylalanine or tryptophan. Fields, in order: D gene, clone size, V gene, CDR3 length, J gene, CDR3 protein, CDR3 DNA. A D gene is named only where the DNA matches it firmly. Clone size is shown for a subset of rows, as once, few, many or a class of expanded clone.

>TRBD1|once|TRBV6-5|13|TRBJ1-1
CASSYGMTGEAFF
TGTGCCAGCAGTTACGGAATGACAGGGGAAGCTTTCTTT
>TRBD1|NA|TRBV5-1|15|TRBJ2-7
CASSLEWTGTYEQYF
TGCGCCAGCAGCTTGGAATGGACAGGGACCTACGAGCAGTACTTC
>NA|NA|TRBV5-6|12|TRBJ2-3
CASSFTTDTQYF
TGTGCCAGCAGCTTTACCACAGATACGCAGTATTTT
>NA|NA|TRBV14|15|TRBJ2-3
CASSSRGGYTDTQYF
TGTGCCAGCAGTAGCAGGGGTGGTTACACAGATACGCAGTATTTT
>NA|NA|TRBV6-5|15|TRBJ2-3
CASSYSPGATDTQYF
TGTGCCAGCAGTTATTCCCCGGGTGCCACAGATACGCAGTATTTT
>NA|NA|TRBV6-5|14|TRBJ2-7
CASRPGTRDYEQYF
TGTGCCAGCAGACCCGGGACAAGGGACTACGAGCAGTACTTC
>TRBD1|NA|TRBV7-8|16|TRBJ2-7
CASSPSGTDSFVEQYF
TGTGCCAGCAGCCCATCAGGGACAGATTCTTTCGTCGAGCAGTACTTC
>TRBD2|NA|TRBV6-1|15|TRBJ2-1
CASSVTSGASNEQFF
TGTGCCAGCAGTGTCACTAGCGGAGCTTCTAATGAGCAGTTCTTC
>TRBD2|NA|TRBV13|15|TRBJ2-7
CASSKSVAGSYEQYF
TGTGCCAGCAGCAAGTCGGTAGCGGGGTCCTACGAGCAGTACTTC
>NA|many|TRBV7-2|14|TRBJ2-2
CASSQGVESGELFF
TGTGCCAGCAGCCAAGGGGTTGAGAGCGGGGAGCTGTTTTTT
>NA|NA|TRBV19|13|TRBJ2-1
CASSIPGYNEQFF
TGTGCCAGTAGTATACCAGGGTACAATGAGCAGTTCTTC
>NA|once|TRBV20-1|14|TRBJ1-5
CSARDGRENQPQHF
TGCAGTGCTAGAGATGGAAGGGAGAATCAGCCCCAGCATTTT
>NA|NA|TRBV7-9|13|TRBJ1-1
CASSRSGGPEAFF
TGTGCCAGCAGCCGGTCGGGCGGACCTGAAGCTTTCTTT
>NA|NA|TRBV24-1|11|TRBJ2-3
CATQDYYTQYF
TGTGCCACCCAAGACTATTATACGCAGTATTTT
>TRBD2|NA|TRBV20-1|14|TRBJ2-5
CSARAGDGRETQYF
TGCAGTGCAAGAGCGGGAGATGGTAGAGAGACCCAGTACTTC
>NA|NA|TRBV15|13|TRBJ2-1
CATSRGLSDEQFF
TGTGCCACCAGCAGGGGACTTTCAGATGAGCAGTTCTTC
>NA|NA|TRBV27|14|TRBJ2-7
CASSPRRTGYEQYF
TGTGCCAGCAGTCCCCGGAGGACCGGCTACGAGCAGTACTTC
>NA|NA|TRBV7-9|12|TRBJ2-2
CASSRNSGELFF
TGTGCCAGCAGTAGGAATAGCGGGGAGCTGTTTTTT
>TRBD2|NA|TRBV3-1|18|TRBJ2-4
CASSMPTSGGASENIQYF
TGTGCCAGCAGCATGCCGACTAGCGGGGGGGCGAGCGAAAACATTCAGTACTTC
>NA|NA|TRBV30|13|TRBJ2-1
CAWSVTQGNEQFF
TGTGCCTGGAGTGTAACCCAGGGCAATGAGCAGTTCTTC
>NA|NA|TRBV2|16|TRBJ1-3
CASSERDGRSGNTIYF
TGTGCCAGCAGTGAAAGGGACGGCCGCTCTGGAAACACCATATATTTT
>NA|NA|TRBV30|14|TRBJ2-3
CAWSEGQGTDTQYF
TGTGCCTGGAGCGAAGGGCAGGGTACAGATACGCAGTATTTT
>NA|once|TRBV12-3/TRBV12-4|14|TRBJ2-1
CASSFAQGYNEQFF
TGTGCCAGCAGTTTTGCGCAGGGCTACAATGAGCAGTTCTTC
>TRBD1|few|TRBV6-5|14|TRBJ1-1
CASSWDRVGTEAFF
TGTGCCAGCAGTTGGGACAGGGTAGGCACTGAAGCTTTCTTT
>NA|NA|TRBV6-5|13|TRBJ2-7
CASSSLVSYEQYF
TGTGCCAGCAGTTCCCTAGTCTCCTACGAGCAGTACTTC
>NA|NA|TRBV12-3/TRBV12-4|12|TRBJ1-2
CASSLQGYGYTF
TGTGCCAGCAGTTTACAGGGTTATGGCTACACCTTC
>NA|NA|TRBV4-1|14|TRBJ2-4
CASSEGLAKNIQYF
TGCGCCAGCAGCGAAGGGTTGGCCAAAAACATTCAGTACTTC
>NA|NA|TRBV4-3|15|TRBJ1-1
CASSQEQLMNTEAFF
TGCGCCAGCAGCCAAGAACAGCTAATGAACACTGAAGCTTTCTTT
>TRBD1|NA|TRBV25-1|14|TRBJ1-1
CASSVGQARTEAFF
TGTGCCAGCAGTGTAGGACAGGCGAGGACTGAAGCTTTCTTT
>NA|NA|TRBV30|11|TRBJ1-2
CAWILDYGYTF
TGTGCCTGGATTCTTGACTATGGCTACACCTTC
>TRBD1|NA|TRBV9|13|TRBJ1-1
CASSTGGQTEAFF
TGTGCCAGCAGCACAGGGGGCCAGACTGAAGCTTTCTTT
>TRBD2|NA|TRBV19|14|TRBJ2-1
CASTLLAEGNEQFF
TGTGCCAGTACCCTGCTAGCGGAGGGTAATGAGCAGTTCTTC
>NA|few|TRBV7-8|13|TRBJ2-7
CASRGGTSYEQYF
TGTGCCAGCAGAGGGGGGACCTCCTACGAGCAGTACTTC
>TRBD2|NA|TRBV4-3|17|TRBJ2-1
CASRGGLAGEERNEQFF
TGCGCCAGCCGAGGGGGACTAGCGGGAGAGGAGAGGAATGAGCAGTTCTTC
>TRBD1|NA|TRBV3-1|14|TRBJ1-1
CASSQTGAGTEAFF
TGTGCCAGCAGCCAGACAGGGGCCGGCACTGAAGCTTTCTTT
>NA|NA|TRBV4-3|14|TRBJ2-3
CASSQRRLTDTQYF
TGCGCCAGCAGCCAGAGGCGGCTCACAGATACGCAGTATTTT
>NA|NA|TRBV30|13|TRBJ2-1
CAWSGVGDNEQFF
TGTGCCTGGAGCGGGGTAGGTGACAATGAGCAGTTCTTC
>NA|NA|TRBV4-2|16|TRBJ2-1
CASMGGGTSSYNEQFF
TGTGCCAGCATGGGGGGCGGTACTAGCTCCTACAATGAGCAGTTCTTC
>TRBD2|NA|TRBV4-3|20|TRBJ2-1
CASSQVLWLAGGARLEWQFF
TGCGCCAGCAGCCAAGTTTTATGGCTAGCGGGAGGTGCCCGCTTGGAGTGGCAGTTCTTC
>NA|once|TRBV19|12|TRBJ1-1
CASDQGNTEAFF
TGTGCCAGTGATCAGGGGAACACTGAAGCTTTCTTT